The next 14 T cell receptor beta chains were all read from a single sample in a study of early T cells in non-severe SARS-CoV-2 infection. Each CDR3 protein is one row after TCRdb ran MiXCR on the 5' RACE reads. The sample yields just over 80,000 distinct CDR3 sequences, about 13% seen once. Sample: whole blood. All receptors derive from an adult who was a healthcare worker with PCR-confirmed SARS-CoV-2 infection or an uninfected control (not recorded which).

In this sample, this clonotype turned up a few times. The rearrangement joins TRBV20-1 to TRBJ2-3; 7 nucleotides align to TRBD1. CDR1 is DFQATT, CDR2 SNEGSKA, per germline (reference sequence). The CDR3 sequence is 15 residues long. The trim removed 1 base at V and 3 bases at J, leaving 7 bases unmatched. The CDR3 sequence is CSARASGGSTDTQYF. The CDR3 DNA sequence: TGCAGTGCTAGAGCGTCAGGGGGTTCGACAGATACGCAGTATTTT.

This clonotype was seen many times. J is TRBJ1-6 and V is TRBV7-9; 8 bases are a match to TRBD1. The J segment lost 7 bases and the V segment lost 5 bases, leaving 1 base of the junction unmatched. This CDR3 spans 13 amino acids. Germline V gene sequence: CDR1 SEHNR, CDR2 FQNEAQ (reference sequence). DNA of the CDR3: TGTGCCAGCAGCGGACAGGGAAATTCACCCCTCCACTTT. Translating gives CASSGQGNSPLHF.

The chain joins TRBV6-5 to TRBJ1-4, with D maybe TRBD1 (6 bases). The CDR3 length is 15 residues. The germline V gene encodes CDR1 MNHEY and CDR2 SVGAGI. The ends were cut back, 6 bases at V and 8 bases at J, with 19 bases in the middle. CDR3 in DNA: TGTGCCAGCAGGCCACAGGGACCGGGTCTGGAAAAACTGTTTTTT. Residues: CASRPQGPGLEKLFF.

The sample holds many counts of this clonotype. This chain connects TRBV27 to TRBJ2-1, with 9 bases fitting TRBD1. The CDR3 is 17 amino acids. V was pared by 4 bases and J by 6 bases, with 13 bases of the junction left unmatched. CDR1 and CDR2 from the germline V gene are MNHEY and SMNVEV (reference sequence). The CDR3 spells CASSSLMTGGLRNEQFF. The CDR3 DNA is TGTGCCAGCAGTTCCCTCATGACAGGGGGATTGCGCAATGAGCAGTTCTTC.

The rearrangement uses TRBV6-5 and TRBJ1-6; D perhaps matches TRBD1 (6 bases). The CDR3 has 17 amino acids. From germline, CDR1 is MNHEY and CDR2 SVGAGI. Trimming shortened V by 6 bases and J by 6 bases, and 21 bases separated the two germline ends. This CDR3 is CASSTADRRSSNSPLHF. The CDR3, as DNA: TGTGCCAGCAGCACCGCTGACAGGCGGTCGAGTAATTCACCCCTCCACTTT.

The rearrangement links TRBV12-5 to TRBJ1-2; TRBD1 agrees at 7 bases. With V trimmed by 6 bases and J by 2 bases, 6 bases remained unmatched. This CDR3 contains 14 residues. Germline loops: CDR1 LGHNT, CDR2 FRNRAP. This CDR3 reads CASGLGQANYGYTF. The CDR3 DNA is TGTGCTAGTGGGCTCGGACAGGCGAACTATGGCTACACCTTC.

This clonotype was seen only a few times. V usage is TRBV7-8 and J usage is TRBJ2-7; D is perhaps TRBD1 (5 bases). Germline CDR1 is SGHVS and CDR2 is FQNEAQ. V lost 0 bases, J lost 8 bases, and 20 bases lay in between. The CDR3 runs 16 residues. The CDR3 reads CASSLAPRTSLDKQYF. The DNA of the CDR3 is TGTGCCAGCAGCTTAGCGCCACGGACATCCCTTGACAAGCAGTACTTC.

The chain joins TRBV29-1 to TRBJ1-1; D unclear. V was clipped by 8 bases and J by 0 bases, with 10 bases between them. Germline values: CDR1 SQVTM, CDR2 ANQGSEA. This CDR3 region has 12 residues. The CDR3: CSFRGLNTEAFF. In DNA, the CDR3 is TGCAGCTTCCGTGGGCTGAACACTGAAGCTTTCTTT. Using reference TRBV29-1 and TRBJ1-1 for the parts outside the CDR3, the full variable domain is SAVISQKPSRDICQRGTSLTIQCQVDSQVTMMFWYRQQPGQSLTLIATANQGSEATYESGFVIDKFPISRPNLTFSTLTVSNMSPEDSSIYLCSFRGLNTEAFFGQGTRLTVV.

The table lists this clonotype with many counts. This rearrangement joins TRBV2 to TRBJ1-1; 9 nucleotides match TRBD1. The CDR3 is made up of 15 amino acids. CDR1 is SNHLY and CDR2 is FYNNEI in the germline V gene. J was trimmed by 1 base and V by 8 bases; bases with no gene match: 8. CDR3 residues: CASETGGSWNTEAFF. The DNA of the CDR3 is TGTGCCAGCGAAACAGGGGGCTCCTGGAACACTGAAGCTTTCTTT.

The rearrangement links TRBV7-9 to TRBJ1-1, with D unclear. CDR1 SEHNR and CDR2 FQNEAQ come from the germline V gene (reference sequence). Trimming pared 7 bases from V and 1 base from J, leaving 13 bases between. This CDR3 is 14 amino acids long. Here the CDR3 reads CASTQRAGNTEAFF. The CDR3 region has the DNA TGTGCCAGCACCCAACGAGCGGGGAACACTGAAGCTTTCTTT.

This clonotype was observed many times. This chain links TRBV9 with TRBJ2-3; D uncertain. Germline assignment: CDR1 SGDLS and CDR2 YYNGEE. The V end was cut by 4 bases, the J end by 6 bases, with 9 bases between. CDR3 length: 12 amino acids. The CDR3 loop is CASSLNFDTQYF. CDR3 DNA sequence: TGTGCCAGCAGCCTCAACTTTGATACGCAGTATTTT.

This clonotype was counted ten times or more. The V call is TRBV29-1, the J call TRBJ1-1; D gene ambiguous. Germline V gene sequence: CDR1 SQVTM, CDR2 ANQGSEA. The CDR3 sequence is 12 residues long. Trimming took 7 bases from V and 0 from J, leaving 9 bases between them. The DNA of the CDR3 is TGCAGCGCATGGACGGTGAACACTGAAGCTTTCTTT. It encodes CSAWTVNTEAFF.

This clonotype was seen repeatedly, ten times or more. The rearrangement uses TRBV7-6 and TRBJ2-5, with D perhaps matching TRBD2 (5 bases). The CDR3 sequence is 14 residues long. The V gene lost 0 bases and the J gene lost 5 bases, with 10 bases spanning the gap. Germline V gives CDR1 SGHVS, CDR2 FNYEAQ. Here the CDR3 reads CASSLARGGETQYF. CDR3 in DNA: TGTGCCAGCAGCTTAGCGCGAGGAGGCGAGACCCAGTACTTC.

At least ten counts were recorded for this clonotype. V gene TRBV13 combines with J gene TRBJ2-3; 7 bases are a match to TRBD1. Trimming removed 5 bases from V and 0 bases from J; junction bases left unmatched: 5. The CDR3 has 15 amino acids. CDR1 PRHDT and CDR2 FYEKMQ come from the germline V gene (reference sequence). CDR3 sequence: CASSRQQGSTDTQYF. The DNA for the CDR3 is TGTGCCAGCAGCCGCCAACAGGGGAGCACAGATACGCAGTATTTT.